The 30 T cell receptor beta chains below come from one sample, sequenced in a study of beta chain features in type 1 diabetes. What was sequenced were expressed TCRB transcripts, since all of the isolated RNA had been reverse transcribed. Profiled with immunoSEQ multiplex PCR; TCRdb holds only in-frame clones, not every one. The table has almost 250,000 clones, 13% to 15% seen once. Specimen: naive CD4+ T cells from blood. All receptors come from a middle-aged woman in good health.

This clone showed up just a few times. V gene TRBV5-1 combines with J gene TRBJ2-7, with TRBD1 identical over 7 bases. Unmatched junction bases numbered 8, after V lost 0 bases and J lost 5 bases. There are 15 residues in the CDR3. Germline-derived CDR1 and CDR2 are SGHRS and YFSETQ. The CDR3 nucleotides are TGCGCCAGCAGCTTGGATTTGACAGGGCTCGACGAGCAGTACTTC. Amino acids: CASSLDLTGLDEQYF.

This chain's CDR3 is CASSSQVNTEAFF. The CDR3 DNA reads TGTGCCAGCAGCTCACAGGTGAACACTGAAGCTTTCTTT. V usage is TRBV7-7 and J usage is TRBJ1-1, with D perhaps TRBD1 (5 bases). The CDR3 runs to 13 residues. The germline CDR1 and CDR2 sequences are SSHAT and FNYEAQ (reference sequence). V dropped 4 bases and J dropped 0 bases, with 6 bases sitting between them. The variable domain in full, completed from reference TRBV7-7 and TRBJ1-1, reads GAGVSQSPRYKVTKRGQDVTLRCDPISSHATLYWYQQALGQGPEFLTYFNYEAQPDKSGLPSDRFSAERPEGSISTLTIQRTEQRDSAMYRCASSSQVNTEAFFGQGTRLTVV.

Here the CDR3 reads CASKAGGQETQYF. The CDR3, as DNA: TGCGCCAGCAAGGCAGGGGGCCAAGAGACCCAGTACTTC. The genes are TRBV5-1 and TRBJ2-5; TRBD1 agrees at 7 bases. The CDR3 totals 13 residues. Germline lookup yields CDR1 SGHRS and CDR2 YFSETQ. The J segment lost 1 base and the V segment lost 6 bases, leaving 3 bases of the junction unmatched.

This clone was observed a handful of times. The CDR3 sequence is CASSYLRASEDEQYF. The CDR3 DNA reads TGTGCCAGCAGCTACCTTAGGGCTAGCGAAGACGAGCAGTACTTC. V usage is TRBV7-2 and J usage is TRBJ2-7; D perhaps matches TRBD2 (6 bases). CDR3 length: 15 residues. The V gene's germline CDR1 is SGHTA and CDR2 FQGNSA. V lost 4 bases to trimming and J lost 5 bases, with 18 bases between them. Combining the CDR3 with reference TRBV7-2 and TRBJ2-7 gives the whole variable domain GAGVSQSPSNKVTEKGKDVELRCDPISGHTALYWYRQSLGQGLEFLIYFQGNSAPDKSGLPSDRFSAERTGGSVSTLTIQRTQQEDSAVYLCASSYLRASEDEQYFGPGTRLTVT.

The chain carries TRBV18 and TRBJ2-7; TRBD2 matches at 12 bases. Trimming at V came to 0 bases and at J to 7 bases, leaving 4 bases not matched to a gene. The germline CDR1 and CDR2 sequences are KGHSH and LQKENI. The CDR3 sequence is 15 residues long. The CDR3 region is CASSPPLAGGPEQYF. The CDR3 coding sequence is TGTGCCAGCTCACCACCTCTAGCGGGGGGGCCTGAGCAGTACTTC.

The rearrangement uses TRBV18 and TRBJ1-1; the D gene is possibly TRBD1 (5 bases). V shed 3 bases and J shed 11 bases, with 16 bases lying between them. The CDR3 covers 13 residues. From germline, CDR1 is KGHSH and CDR2 LQKENI. CDR3 bases: TGTGCCAGCTCACCCCCTTCGCGGGGGAGCGCTTTCTTT. Protein sequence: CASSPPSRGSAFF. The whole variable domain, filled in from reference TRBV18 and TRBJ1-1, reads NAGVMQNPRHLVRRRGQEARLRCSPMKGHSHVYWYRQLPEEGLKFMVYLQKENIIDESGMPKERFSAEFPKEGPSILRIQQVVRGDSAAYFCASSPPSRGSAFFGQGTRLTVV.

The chain combines TRBV7-9 with TRBJ2-7, with 9 bases that match TRBD1. CDR3 length: 15 residues. With V trimmed by 5 bases and J by 3 bases, 8 bases remained unmatched. Germline V gives CDR1 SEHNR, CDR2 FQNEAQ (reference sequence). The CDR3 sequence is CASSVGQGIFYEQYF. CDR3 in DNA: TGTGCCAGCAGCGTCGGACAGGGGATTTTCTACGAGCAGTACTTC.

There are a few counts of this clone. The gene calls are TRBV5-5 and TRBJ2-7; TRBD1 agrees at 7 bases. CDR3 length equals 15 residues. The trim removed 2 bases at V and 5 bases at J, leaving 10 bases unmatched. CDR1 and CDR2 (germline): SGHKS, YYEKEE (reference sequence). As DNA, the CDR3 is TGTGCCAGCAGCTTAGGACAGGTCGCCATCCACGAGCAGTACTTC. It specifies CASSLGQVAIHEQYF.

In this sample, this clone turned up a few times. The rearrangement joins TRBV6-6 to TRBJ1-2; 12 nucleotides align to TRBD1. The CDR3 spans 15 residues. Germline CDR1 and CDR2: MNHNY and SVGAGI (reference sequence). V lost 2 bases and J lost 8; bases outside the gene matches: 6. This CDR3 reads CASSYRGQGAGGYTF. In DNA, the CDR3 is TGTGCCAGCAGTTACCGGGGACAGGGGGCTGGGGGCTACACCTTC.

This clone was seen a few times. The chain joins TRBV13 to TRBJ1-1; TRBD1 aligns across 8 bases. CDR1 is PRHDT, CDR2 FYEKMQ, per germline (reference sequence). Trimming cost V 5 bases and J 3 bases; bases outside gene matches: 5. The CDR3 totals 14 residues. The CDR3, as DNA: TGTGCCAGCAGCGTGACAGGGGTTGACACTGAAGCTTTCTTT. It yields the protein CASSVTGVDTEAFF.

There are many counts of this clone. The V and J genes are TRBV4-3 and TRBJ1-2, with TRBD1 matching over 9 bases. Germline CDR1 LGHNA, CDR2 YSLEER. Trimming removed 0 bases from V and 4 bases from J; junction bases left unmatched: 3. The CDR3 runs 15 residues. CDR3 DNA sequence: TGCGCCAGCAGCCAAGAGGGGACAGGGCGCTATGGCTACACCTTC. Translated, it gives CASSQEGTGRYGYTF.

Ten or more counts support this clone. The V and J genes are TRBV7-9 and TRBJ1-5; tentatively, D is TRBD1 (6 bases). The CDR3 is 15 residues long. V was clipped by 6 bases and J by 1 base, with 13 bases between them. Germline CDR1 SEHNR, CDR2 FQNEAQ (reference sequence). CDR3 DNA sequence: TGTGCCAGCAGTCCAGGGGACAACAGCAATCAGCCCCAGCATTTT. It codes for CASSPGDNSNQPQHF.

The genes are TRBV14 and TRBJ2-7; tentative D call: TRBD2 (6 bases). CDR3 size: 15 residues. Germline loops: CDR1 SGHDN, CDR2 FVKESK. Trimming stripped 0 bases from V and 1 base from J, with 10 bases between. As DNA, the CDR3 is TGTGCCAGCAGCCAAGATCTCGGGGGATCCTACGAGCAGTACTTC. It codes for CASSQDLGGSYEQYF.

V usage is TRBV5-4 and J usage is TRBJ1-1; no clear D gene. CDR3 length equals 14 residues. Trimming removed 7 bases from V and 0 bases from J, with 13 bases in between. Germline V gene data show CDR1 as SGHNT and CDR2 as YYREEE (reference sequence). The CDR3, as DNA: TGTGCCAGCCAGAGAGCAGGCGTGAACACTGAAGCTTTCTTT. Translating it yields CASQRAGVNTEAFF.

V is TRBV9 and J is TRBJ2-1; a possible D gene is TRBD2 (7 bases). Between the trimmed V and J ends, which lost 4 bases and 8 bases, there was a span of 16 bases. The CDR3 loop spans 14 amino acids. Germline-derived CDR1 and CDR2 are SGDLS and YYNGEE. CDR3 nucleotides: TGTGCCAGCAGCCCAGTGCGGGGGCCATATGAGCAGTTCTTC. Translation: CASSPVRGPYEQFF. The variable domain in full, with the rest retrieved from reference TRBV9 and TRBJ2-1, is DSGVTQTPKHLITATGQRVTLRCSPRSGDLSVYWYQQSLDQGLQFLIQYYNGEERAKGNILERFSAQQFPDLHSELNLSSLELGDSALYFCASSPVRGPYEQFFGPGTRLTVL.

This rearrangement joins TRBV12-5 to TRBJ2-5; the match to TRBD1 covers 8 bases. Trimming cost V 5 bases and J 2 bases; bases outside gene matches: 4. This CDR3 contains 14 residues. Germline CDR1 and CDR2: LGHNT and FRNRAP. The CDR3 coding sequence is TGTGCTAGTGGTCTTGGGACAGGACAAGAGACCCAGTACTTC. It specifies CASGLGTGQETQYF.

There are a few counts of this clone. The CDR3 DNA is TGTGCCAGCAGTGAAGATAATGTCCAGCCCCAGCATTTT. Amino acids: CASSEDNVQPQHF. The chain carries TRBV6-1 and TRBJ1-5; D gene uncertain. Germline V gene lookup returns CDR1 MNHNS and CDR2 SASEGT. CDR3 size: 13 residues. V shed 1 base and J shed 7 bases, with 8 bases lying between them.

This chain uses TRBV29-1 with TRBJ2-7; 12 nucleotides align to TRBD2. The germline gives CDR1 SQVTM, CDR2 ANQGSEA. The CDR3 covers 15 residues. V gave up 6 bases and J gave up 1 base; unmatched junction bases: 7. CDR3 sequence: CSVRRTSGGSYEQYF. CDR3 in DNA: TGCAGCGTCCGACGAACTAGCGGGGGGTCCTACGAGCAGTACTTC.

This clone was picked up a small number of times. The CDR3: CASSPRIGGRDQPQHF. Written as DNA, the CDR3 is TGTGCCAGCTCACCTAGAATCGGGGGGCGGGATCAGCCCCAGCATTTT. The genes are TRBV18 and TRBJ1-5, with TRBD1 as a possible D gene (6 bases). CDR1 is KGHSH, CDR2 LQKENI, per germline. The CDR3 sequence is 16 residues long. V dropped 3 bases and J dropped 5 bases, with 17 bases sitting between them. The full variable domain, in which reference TRBV18 and TRBJ1-5 provide the parts outside the CDR3, is NAGVMQNPRHLVRRRGQEARLRCSPMKGHSHVYWYRQLPEEGLKFMVYLQKENIIDESGMPKERFSAEFPKEGPSILRIQQVVRGDSAAYFCASSPRIGGRDQPQHFGDGTRLSIL.

The V gene is TRBV19, the J gene TRBJ2-3; 9 bases map to TRBD1. V trimming: 7 bases; J trimming: 4 bases; junction bases outside the gene matches: 9. CDR3 length: 15 residues. Germline-derived CDR1 and CDR2 are LNHDA and SQIVND (reference sequence). CDR3 coding DNA: TGTGCCAGTAAAAACAAACAGGGGGCGGCAGATACGCAGTATTTT. Its protein is CASKNKQGAADTQYF.

This clone has a handful of counts. V and J are TRBV2 and TRBJ1-4; D might be TRBD1 (6 bases). Germline loops: CDR1 SNHLY, CDR2 FYNNEI. V was shortened by 6 bases and J by 8 bases, with 19 bases between the two germline ends. The CDR3 contains 15 residues. The CDR3 is CASSETGRGGEKLFF. The CDR3 DNA sequence: TGTGCCAGCAGCGAAACAGGGAGGGGAGGGGAAAAACTGTTTTTT.

V is TRBV4-1 and J is TRBJ1-2, with a tentative D call TRBD1 (5 bases). V dropped 1 base and J dropped 4 bases, with 13 bases sitting between them. The CDR3 is 15 residues long. CDR1 MGHRA and CDR2 YSYEKL come from the germline V gene. CDR3 in amino acids: CASSQGGALGYGYTF. The CDR3 DNA reads TGCGCCAGCAGCCAAGGTGGGGCCTTGGGCTATGGCTACACCTTC.

This clone was seen a few times. The chain's CDR3 is CASSKQGPYEQYF. For the CDR3, the DNA is TGTGCCAGCAGTAAACAGGGGCCATACGAGCAGTACTTC. The V and J genes are TRBV6-5 and TRBJ2-7; TRBD1 agrees at 7 bases. Trimming cost V 5 bases and J 4 bases; bases outside gene matches: 5. CDR3 length: 13 amino acids. CDR1 is MNHEY and CDR2 is SVGAGI in the germline V gene.

The chain combines TRBV11-2 with TRBJ1-2; D might be TRBD1 (6 bases). Germline CDR1 and CDR2: SGHAT and FQNNGV. This CDR3 has 18 residues. Trimming took 1 base from V and 0 from J, leaving 18 bases between them. The CDR3 bases are TGTGCCAGCAGCTTAGCTTTCCGGGCCCGACAGGCTAACTATGGCTACACCTTC. Translating gives CASSLAFRARQANYGYTF.

The CDR3 reads CASSKLQRCRGDNSPLHF. CDR3 bases: TGTGCCAGCAGCAAACTTCAACGGTGCAGGGGCGATAATTCACCCCTCCACTTT. The chain has TRBV21-1 and TRBJ1-6; TRBD1 was called by the table and not checked on the DNA. TRBV21-1 represents a pseudogene. The CDR3 sequence is 18 residues long.

The rearrangement joins TRBV13 to TRBJ1-2, with TRBD1 matching 9 bases. V gave up 3 bases and J gave up 6 bases; unmatched junction bases: 8. The germline V gene encodes CDR1 PRHDT and CDR2 FYEKMQ (reference sequence). This CDR3 has 15 residues. The CDR3 spells CASSFRQQGADGYTF. The CDR3 nucleotides read TGTGCCAGCAGCTTCCGGCAACAGGGGGCCGATGGCTACACCTTC. The full variable domain, with the rest looked up from reference TRBV13 and TRBJ1-2, is AAGVIQSPRHLIKEKRETATLKCYPIPRHDTVYWYQQGPGQDPQFLISFYEKMQSDKGSIPDRFSAQQFSDYHSELNMSSLELGDSALYFCASSFRQQGADGYTFGSGTRLTVV.

In this sample, this clone turned up a few times. This chain joins TRBV11-2 and TRBJ1-5; TRBD1 agrees at 7 bases. Germline trimming cut 5 bases from V and 6 bases from J; bases unmatched to any gene: 10. This CDR3 region has 15 residues. The V gene's germline CDR1 is SGHAT and CDR2 FQNNGV. The DNA of the CDR3 is TGTGCCAGCAGCCCGGTACAGGGGATCGGTCAGCCCCAGCATTTT. Amino acid sequence: CASSPVQGIGQPQHF.

There are a few counts of this clone. The V call is TRBV9, the J call TRBJ2-3; 11 nucleotides line up with TRBD2. CDR1 and CDR2 from the germline V gene are SGDLS and YYNGEE. This CDR3 is 16 amino acids long. J gave up 1 base and V 1 base, and 2 bases lay outside the gene matches. CDR3 in amino acids: CASSVWGLAGTDTQYF. Written as DNA, the CDR3 is TGTGCCAGCAGCGTATGGGGACTAGCGGGCACAGATACGCAGTATTTT.

The rearrangement joins TRBV18 to TRBJ2-3; tentative D call: TRBD2 (5 bases). Germline loops: CDR1 KGHSH, CDR2 LQKENI. The CDR3 has 16 amino acids. The V end was cut by 5 bases, the J end by 0 bases, with 15 bases between. CDR3: CASSSTGRPSTDTQYF. Written as DNA, the CDR3 is TGTGCCAGCTCATCAACGGGGAGACCTAGCACAGATACGCAGTATTTT.

The CDR3 is CASSSEGGLNNQPQHF. CDR3 in DNA: TGTGCCAGCAGCTCTGAGGGGGGGCTCAACAATCAGCCCCAGCATTTT. The V and J genes are TRBV7-8 and TRBJ1-5, with TRBD1 as a possible D gene (6 bases). The CDR3 extends over 16 amino acids. Per germline, CDR1 SGHVS and CDR2 FQNEAQ. V dropped 4 bases and J dropped 3 bases, with 16 bases sitting between them.